This entry lists 28 T cell receptor beta chains sequenced from one sample in a study of control samples from healthy donors and cancer patients. Only in-frame clones appear in the TCRdb table, and some are missing; sequencing was by immunoSEQ multiplex PCR. The sample records about 130,000 clones, 88% being singletons. Sequenced: blood. All receptors derive from a man aged 45-65 years in good health.

The genes are TRBV11-2 and TRBJ2-7; 14 bases agree with TRBD2. CDR3 size: 16 residues. The V gene's germline CDR1 is SGHAT and CDR2 FQNNGV. V dropped 5 bases and J dropped 1; count of bases not matched to a gene: 4. CDR3 protein: CASSPGTSGGSYEQYF. CDR3 coding DNA: TGTGCCAGCAGCCCCGGGACTAGCGGGGGTTCCTACGAGCAGTACTTC.

The rearrangement links TRBV7-3 to TRBJ2-1, with a possible D match to TRBD2 (5 bases). CDR3 length equals 14 residues. Germline V gene sequence: CDR1 SGHTA, CDR2 FQGTGA. Deletions cut 5 bases from V and 5 bases from J, with 13 bases between. This CDR3 reads CASSPTTGNNEQFF. The CDR3 coding sequence is TGTGCCAGCAGCCCCACCACCGGGAACAATGAGCAGTTCTTC. Variable domain in full (rest from reference TRBV7-3 and TRBJ2-1): GAGVSQTPSNKVTEKGKYVELRCDPISGHTALYWYRQSLGQGPEFLIYFQGTGAADDSGLPNDRFFAVRPEGSVSTLKIQRTERGDSAVYLCASSPTTGNNEQFFGPGTRLTVL.

The chain joins TRBV7-9 to TRBJ2-3, with TRBD1 matching 8 bases. Germline CDR1 is SEHNR and CDR2 is FQNEAQ (reference sequence). The CDR3 is 18 residues long. V was clipped by 1 base and J by 2 bases; unmatched bases: 11. CDR3 loop: CASSLVIQQGGFTDTQYF. The DNA for the CDR3 is TGTGCCAGCAGCTTAGTAATCCAACAGGGGGGTTTCACAGATACGCAGTATTTT.

This rearrangement joins TRBV5-5 to TRBJ2-5; the D gene is possibly TRBD1 (6 bases). V was pared by 2 bases and J by 1 base, with 15 bases between. Germline V gives CDR1 SGHKS, CDR2 YYEKEE (reference sequence). There are 16 residues in the CDR3. The CDR3 sequence: CASSLVPQGAQETQYF. Here the CDR3 DNA reads TGTGCCAGCAGCTTAGTGCCACAGGGCGCCCAAGAGACCCAGTACTTC. The full variable domain, rest sourced from reference TRBV5-5 and TRBJ2-5, is DAGVTQSPTHLIKTRGQQVTLRCSPISGHKSVSWYQQVLGQGPQFIFQYYEKEERGRGNFPDRFSARQFPNYSSELNVNALLLGDSALYLCASSLVPQGAQETQYFGPGTRLLVL.

The rearrangement uses TRBV6-5 and TRBJ2-2; TRBD2 might be the D (5 bases). The CDR3 contains 15 residues. Germline-derived CDR1 and CDR2 are MNHEY and SVGAGI. Trimming left V 6 bases short and J 5 bases short, with 16 bases between. The CDR3 DNA follows: TGTGCCAGCAGCCGGCCGGGGTTATGGACCGGGGAGCTGTTTTTT. It translates to CASSRPGLWTGELFF.

The chain joins TRBV6-1 to TRBJ2-7; the match to TRBD1 covers 11 bases. Germline CDR1 and CDR2: MNHNS and SASEGT. Trimming cost V 0 bases and J 4 bases; bases outside gene matches: 2. This CDR3 has 15 residues. As DNA, the CDR3 is TGTGCCAGCAGTGAAGCGCGGGACAGGGGGTACGAGCAGTACTTC. It yields the protein CASSEARDRGYEQYF.

The genes are TRBV14 and TRBJ2-7; D not resolved. Germline CDR1 and CDR2: SGHDN and FVKESK. The V and J ends lost 4 bases and 3 bases respectively, with 10 bases between them. This CDR3 comprises 13 residues. The CDR3 here is CASSRSPVYEQYF. The CDR3 DNA sequence: TGTGCCAGCAGCCGCTCTCCCGTCTACGAGCAGTACTTC.

The chain employs TRBV9 and TRBJ2-3; no reliable D call. This CDR3 contains 14 residues. Germline CDR1 is SGDLS and CDR2 is YYNGEE. V gave up 1 base and J gave up 4 bases, with 10 bases separating them. CDR3 sequence (DNA): TGTGCCAGCAGCGTACGGCGCGTCTCAGATACGCAGTATTTT. Translated: CASSVRRVSDTQYF.

The chain recombines TRBV5-6 with TRBJ1-2; TRBD1 is a possible D gene (5 bases). The V end lost 1 base, the J end lost 4 bases, and 14 bases lay between the germline ends. The CDR3 runs 15 residues. In germline, CDR1 is SGHDT, CDR2 YYEEEE. The CDR3: CASSLRQTSGYGYTF. In DNA form, the CDR3 reads TGTGCCAGCAGCTTGCGACAGACCTCGGGCTATGGCTACACCTTC.

This clone was seen once. This rearrangement joins TRBV5-1 to TRBJ2-7; TRBD2 might be the D (5 bases). Trimming stripped 6 bases from V and 1 base from J, with 14 bases between. The CDR3 covers 14 residues. CDR1 and CDR2 from the germline V gene are SGHRS and YFSETQ. The CDR3 DNA follows: TGCGCCAGCAAGGGCCAGGTAGCGTCCTACGAGCAGTACTTC. As protein: CASKGQVASYEQYF.

The CDR3 loop is CASSVGGGRGDEQYF. The CDR3 coding sequence is TGTGCCAGCAGCGTAGGGGGGGGGAGAGGAGACGAGCAGTACTTC. This sequence joins TRBV9 and TRBJ2-7, with TRBD2 matching over 7 bases. Germline lookup yields CDR1 SGDLS and CDR2 YYNGEE. V was clipped by 0 bases and J by 5 bases; unmatched bases: 8. The CDR3 runs 15 residues.

The genes are TRBV4-2 and TRBJ2-1; possibly TRBD2 for D (6 bases). The CDR3 spans 15 residues. Trimming took 0 bases from V and 4 from J, leaving 10 bases between them. Germline V CDR1 and CDR2: LGHNA, YNFKEQ. The CDR3 spells CASSQEEGLYNEQFF. The DNA for the CDR3 is TGTGCCAGCAGCCAAGAGGAGGGTCTGTACAATGAGCAGTTCTTC.

The V gene is TRBV7-9, the J gene TRBJ2-7; D may correspond to TRBD1 or TRBD2 (5 bases each). V shed 2 bases and J shed 4 bases, with 15 bases lying between them. The CDR3 loop spans 15 amino acids. Germline V gives CDR1 SEHNR, CDR2 FQNEAQ (reference sequence). CDR3 region: CASSLNEGIIYEQYF. The CDR3 DNA is TGTGCCAGCAGCTTAAATGAGGGGATTATTTACGAGCAGTACTTC.

V and J are TRBV5-5 and TRBJ2-3; D not certain. Trimming cost V 0 bases and J 0 bases, with 11 bases left between them. This CDR3 has 16 amino acids. Germline CDR1 SGHKS, CDR2 YYEKEE (reference sequence). The CDR3 here is CASSLDKAGSTDTQYF. The CDR3 DNA reads TGTGCCAGCAGCTTGGATAAGGCCGGAAGCACAGATACGCAGTATTTT.

The table lists this clone with a count of one. V gene TRBV10-2 combines with J gene TRBJ2-7; D could derive from TRBD1 or TRBD2 (5 bases each). CDR3 length: 16 residues. CDR1 and CDR2 from the germline V gene are WSHSY and SAAADI. Trimming stripped 10 bases from V and 0 bases from J, with 22 bases between. The CDR3 nucleotides read TGCGCCACCCGGACCGGGACCCCGAGAAGCTCCTACGAGCAGTACTTC. This encodes CATRTGTPRSSYEQYF.

The chain uses TRBV2 and TRBJ1-5; D may be TRBD1 (5 bases). The germline V gene encodes CDR1 SNHLY and CDR2 FYNNEI. The CDR3 is 18 residues long. V lost 6 bases and J 0 bases, leaving 21 bases between the germline ends. This CDR3 reads CASRGGQGELYSNQPQHF. The CDR3 DNA follows: TGTGCCAGCAGAGGCGGACAAGGGGAATTATATAGCAATCAGCCCCAGCATTTT.

This chain connects TRBV2 to TRBJ2-7, with 8 bases identical to TRBD1. CDR3 size: 14 residues. Losses at the gene ends were 1 base for V and 4 bases for J; bases not matched to a gene: 3. From germline, CDR1 is SNHLY and CDR2 FYNNEI. This chain's CDR3 is CASSEGRGLYEQYF. CDR3 sequence (DNA): TGTGCCAGCAGTGAAGGCAGGGGGCTATACGAGCAGTACTTC.

A single count supports this clone. V is TRBV9 and J is TRBJ1-2, with D perhaps TRBD1 (5 bases). Trimming shortened V by 4 bases and J by 0 bases, and 13 bases separated the two germline ends. This CDR3 is 15 amino acids long. Germline-derived CDR1 and CDR2 are SGDLS and YYNGEE. CDR3 in DNA: TGTGCCAGCAGCCCCAGCGACAGCCCTAACTATGGCTACACCTTC. Translating it yields CASSPSDSPNYGYTF.

This clone showed up just a few times. The chain joins TRBV10-3 to TRBJ2-3; tentative D call: TRBD2 (6 bases). The V end was cut by 6 bases, the J end by 0 bases, with 7 bases between. Germline lookup yields CDR1 ENHRY and CDR2 SYGVKD. The CDR3 runs to 13 residues. The chain's CDR3 is CAISGGSTDTQYF. CDR3 in DNA: TGTGCCATCAGCGGGGGAAGCACAGATACGCAGTATTTT.

This chain joins TRBV11-2 and TRBJ1-2; TRBD1 aligns across 8 bases. CDR3 length equals 15 residues. Germline values: CDR1 SGHAT, CDR2 FQNNGV. V shed 5 bases and J 4 bases; nucleotides not matched to a gene: 9. CDR3 coding DNA: TGTGCCAGCAGCCGTCCGGACAGGGATTCCTATGGCTACACCTTC. This encodes CASSRPDRDSYGYTF. Full variable domain (remainder filled in from reference TRBV11-2 and TRBJ1-2): EAGVAQSPRYKIIEKRQSVAFWCNPISGHATLYWYQQILGQGPKLLIQFQNNGVVDDSQLPKDRFSAERLKGVDSTLKIQPAKLEDSAVYLCASSRPDRDSYGYTFGSGTRLTVV.

V gene TRBV18 combines with J gene TRBJ1-2, with D possibly matching TRBD1 (5 bases). This CDR3 has 13 residues. V was trimmed by 3 bases and J by 7 bases, leaving 12 bases between them. Germline V lookup: CDR1 KGHSH, CDR2 LQKENI. Here the CDR3 DNA reads TGTGCCAGCTCACCGGGGGAGAATACTGGCTACACCTTC. Amino acid sequence: CASSPGENTGYTF.

This chain links TRBV5-6 with TRBJ2-7; weak D call: TRBD1 (6 bases). The CDR3 loop spans 15 amino acids. The germline gives CDR1 SGHDT, CDR2 YYEEEE. V was shortened by 2 bases and J by 5 bases, with 17 bases between the two germline ends. CDR3 in DNA: TGTGCCAGCAGCTTTAACACAGGATACAGGGACGAGCAGTACTTC. Protein: CASSFNTGYRDEQYF.

The chain carries TRBV11-2 and TRBJ1-4; D remains ambiguous. CDR3 length equals 11 residues. CDR1 and CDR2 (germline): SGHAT, FQNNGV. The germline V and J ends were trimmed by 5 bases and 5 bases, with 3 bases remaining between them. The DNA of the CDR3 is TGTGCCAGCAGCCGCAATGAAAAACTGTTTTTT. Its protein product is CASSRNEKLFF.

The V gene is TRBV11-3, the J gene TRBJ2-4, with D unclear. V was cut by 3 bases and J by 5 bases, with 5 bases left in between. Germline V gives CDR1 SGHNT, CDR2 YENEEA. The CDR3 loop spans 12 amino acids. Here the CDR3 reads CASSFAENIQYF. The CDR3 DNA reads TGTGCCAGCAGCTTCGCGGAAAACATTCAGTACTTC.

This sequence joins TRBV4-1 and TRBJ1-3, with a tentative D call TRBD1 (5 bases). Germline-derived CDR1 and CDR2 are MGHRA and YSYEKL. V gave up 1 base and J gave up 0 bases, with 13 bases separating them. The length of the CDR3 is 17 residues. The CDR3 nucleotides are TGCGCCAGCAGCCAAGCTACCGACAGTCACTCTGGAAACACCATATATTTT. Translated, it gives CASSQATDSHSGNTIYF.

J is TRBJ2-7 and V is TRBV28; D remains unclear. The germline CDR1 and CDR2 sequences are MDHEN and SYDVKM. With 6 bases removed from V and 3 bases from J, the gap between germline ends came to 6 bases. This CDR3 region has 11 residues. The CDR3: CASSDGYEQYF. CDR3 DNA: TGTGCCAGCAGCGACGGCTACGAGCAGTACTTC.

This clone was detected only a few times. The genes are TRBV28 and TRBJ2-2, with D unclear. The germline CDR1 and CDR2 sequences are MDHEN and SYDVKM. V was shortened by 4 bases and J by 3 bases, with 9 bases between the two germline ends. This CDR3 spans 14 amino acids. The CDR3 DNA is TGTGCCAGCAGTTCGAATCTGTACACCGGGGAGCTGTTTTTT. Translating gives CASSSNLYTGELFF.

This chain links TRBV28 with TRBJ1-5; the D is unclear. Trimming pared 7 bases from V and 7 bases from J, leaving 17 bases between. This CDR3 has 14 amino acids. The germline V gene has CDR1 MDHEN and CDR2 SYDVKM. The CDR3 DNA is TGTGCCAGCACCCTTTCCGGCGTAGTGCAGCCCCAGCATTTT. This gives the protein CASTLSGVVQPQHF.